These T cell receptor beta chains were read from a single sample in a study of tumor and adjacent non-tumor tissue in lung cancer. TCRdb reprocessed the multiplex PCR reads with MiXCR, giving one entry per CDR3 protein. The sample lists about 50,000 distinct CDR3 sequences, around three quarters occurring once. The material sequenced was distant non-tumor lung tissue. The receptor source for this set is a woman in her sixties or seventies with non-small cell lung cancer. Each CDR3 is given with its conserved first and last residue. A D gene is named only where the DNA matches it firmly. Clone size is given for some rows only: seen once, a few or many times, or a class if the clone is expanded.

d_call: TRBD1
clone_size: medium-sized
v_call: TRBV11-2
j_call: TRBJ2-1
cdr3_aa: CASSLGTGVLSKFF
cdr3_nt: TGTGCCAGCAGCTTAGGGACAGGGGTCTTAAGTAAGTTCTTC

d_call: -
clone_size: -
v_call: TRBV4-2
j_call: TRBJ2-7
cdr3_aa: CGISQTSRGANYEQYF
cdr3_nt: TGTGGCATCAGCCAGACTAGCAGGGGGGCGAACTACGAGCAGTACTTC

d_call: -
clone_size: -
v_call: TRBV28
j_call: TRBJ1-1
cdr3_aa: CAGSLLPPTYTEAFF
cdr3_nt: TGTGCCGGGAGTTTACTGCCACCTACCTACACTGAAGCTTTCTTT

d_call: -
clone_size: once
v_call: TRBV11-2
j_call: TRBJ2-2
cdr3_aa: CACSADTGELFF
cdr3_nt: TGTGCCTGCAGCGCGGACACCGGGGAACTGTTTTTT

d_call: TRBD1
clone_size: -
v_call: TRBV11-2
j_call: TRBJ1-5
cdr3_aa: CASSFWDRGNQPQHF
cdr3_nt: TGCGCCAGCAGCTTCTGGGACAGGGGCAATCAGCCCCAGCATTTC

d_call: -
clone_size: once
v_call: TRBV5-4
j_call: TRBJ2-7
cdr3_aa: CTSSSLRGRYNEQYF
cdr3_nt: TGTACAAGCAGCTCGCTTAGGGGGAGGTACAACGAGCAGTACTTC

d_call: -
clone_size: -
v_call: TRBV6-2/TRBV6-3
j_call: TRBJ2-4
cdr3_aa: CDSSFRANEQYF
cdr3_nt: TGTGACAGCAGTTTCAGGGCCAATGAGCAGTACTTC

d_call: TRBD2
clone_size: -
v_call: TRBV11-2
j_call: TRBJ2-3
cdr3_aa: CASSLWTSGGVLTDTQYF
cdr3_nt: TGTGCCAGCAGCTTATGGACTAGCGGGGGAGTTCTCACAGATACACAGTATTTT

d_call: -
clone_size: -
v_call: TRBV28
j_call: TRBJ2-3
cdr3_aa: CASNTGDSGLDTQFF
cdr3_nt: TGTGCCAGCAATACTGGGGACTCGGGCCTAGATACGCAGTTTTTT

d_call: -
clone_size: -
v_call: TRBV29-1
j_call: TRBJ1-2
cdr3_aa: CSVNKTGPDYGYTF
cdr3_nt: TGCAGCGTTAATAAGACAGGCCCTGACTATGGCTACACCTTC

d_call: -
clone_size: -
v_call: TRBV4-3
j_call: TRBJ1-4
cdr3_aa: CASSLGLGGAGLFF
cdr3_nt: TGCGCCAGCAGTCTAGGATTGGGGGGCGCAGGGCTGTTTTTT

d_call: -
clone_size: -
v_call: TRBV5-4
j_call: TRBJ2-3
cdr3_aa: CASSGLDMQYF
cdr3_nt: TGTGCCAGCAGCGGGTTGGATATGCAGTATTTT

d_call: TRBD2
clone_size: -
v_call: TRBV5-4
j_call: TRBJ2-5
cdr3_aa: CASSTAPLAGGLEIQYF
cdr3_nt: TGTGCCAGCAGCACGGCGCCGCTAGCGGGGGGGCTAGAGATCCAGTACTTC

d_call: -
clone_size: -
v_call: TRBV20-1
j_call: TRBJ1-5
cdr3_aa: CSVGRRNQSQDF
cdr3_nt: TGCAGTGTCGGGAGACGCAATCAGTCCCAGGATTTT

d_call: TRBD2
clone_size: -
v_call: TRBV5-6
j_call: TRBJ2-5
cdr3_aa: CVSSFDSGIESQYF
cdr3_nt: TGTGTCAGCAGCTTCGATAGCGGGATCGAGTCCCAGTACTTC

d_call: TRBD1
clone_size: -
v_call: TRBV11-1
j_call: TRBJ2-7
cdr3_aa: CASSSILDRGVYGQYF
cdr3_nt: TGTGCCAGCAGCTCGATATTGGACAGGGGCGTCTACGGGCAGTACTTC

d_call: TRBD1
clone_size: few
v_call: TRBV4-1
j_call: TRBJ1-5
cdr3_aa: CASWYSVGTENQPQHF
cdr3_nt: TGCGCCAGCTGGTACTCCGTCGGGACAGAAAATCAGCCCCAACATTTT

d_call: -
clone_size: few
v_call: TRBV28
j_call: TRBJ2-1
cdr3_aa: CASRSTDSTPGNEQFF
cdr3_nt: TGTGCCAGCAGGTCCACGGATTCCACCCCAGGGAATGAGCAGTTCTTC

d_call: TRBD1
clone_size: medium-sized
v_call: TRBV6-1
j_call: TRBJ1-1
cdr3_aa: CASSGYPGQGLSNTEAFF
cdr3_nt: TGTGCCAGCAGTGGGTACCCGGGACAGGGCCTTTCGAACACTGAAGCTTTCTTT